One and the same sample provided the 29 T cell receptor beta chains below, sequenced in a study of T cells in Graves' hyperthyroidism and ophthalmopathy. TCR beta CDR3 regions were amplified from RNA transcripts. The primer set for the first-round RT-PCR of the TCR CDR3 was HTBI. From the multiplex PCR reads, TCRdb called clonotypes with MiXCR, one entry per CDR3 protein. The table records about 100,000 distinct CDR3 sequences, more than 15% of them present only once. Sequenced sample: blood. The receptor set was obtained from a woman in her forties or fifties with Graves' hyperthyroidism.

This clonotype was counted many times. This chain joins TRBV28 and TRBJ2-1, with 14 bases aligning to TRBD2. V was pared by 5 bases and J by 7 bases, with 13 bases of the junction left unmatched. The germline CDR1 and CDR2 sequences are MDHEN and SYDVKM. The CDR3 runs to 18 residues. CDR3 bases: TGTGCCAGCAGTCCGCGGTTCCGGAGACTAGCGGGGGGGAATGAGCAGTTCTTC. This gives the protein CASSPRFRRLAGGNEQFF.

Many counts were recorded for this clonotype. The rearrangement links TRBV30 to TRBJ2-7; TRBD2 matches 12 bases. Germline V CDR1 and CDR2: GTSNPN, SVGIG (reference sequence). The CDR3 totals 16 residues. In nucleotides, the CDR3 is TGTGCGACGACTGGGGACCTACTAGCGGGAGGTAGCGAGCAGTACTTC. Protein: CATTGDLLAGGSEQYF.

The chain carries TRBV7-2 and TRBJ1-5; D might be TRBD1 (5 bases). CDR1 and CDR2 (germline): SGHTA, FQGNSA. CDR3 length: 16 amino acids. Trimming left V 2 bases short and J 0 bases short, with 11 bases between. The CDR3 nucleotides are TGTGCCAGCAGCTTAATGCTAGGGACTAGCAATCAGCCCCAGCATTTT. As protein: CASSLMLGTSNQPQHF.

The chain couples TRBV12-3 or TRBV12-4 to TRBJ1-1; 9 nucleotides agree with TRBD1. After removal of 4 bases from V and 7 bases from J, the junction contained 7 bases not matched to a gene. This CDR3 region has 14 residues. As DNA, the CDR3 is TGTGCCAGCAGTTGGGGGACAGGGCCTTTTGAAGCTTTCTTT. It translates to CASSWGTGPFEAFF.

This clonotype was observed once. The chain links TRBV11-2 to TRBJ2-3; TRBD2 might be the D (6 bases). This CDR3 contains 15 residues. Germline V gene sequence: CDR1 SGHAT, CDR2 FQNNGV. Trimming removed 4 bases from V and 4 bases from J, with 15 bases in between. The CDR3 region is CASSSRLDGADTQYF. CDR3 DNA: TGTGCCAGCAGCTCGCGACTAGATGGTGCAGATACGCAGTATTTT.

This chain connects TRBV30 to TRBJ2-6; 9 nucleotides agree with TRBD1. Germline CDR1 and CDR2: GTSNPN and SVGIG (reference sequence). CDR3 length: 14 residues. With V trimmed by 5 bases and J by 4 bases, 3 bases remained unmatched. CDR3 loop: CAWGTGTGANVLTF. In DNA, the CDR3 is TGTGCCTGGGGGACAGGGACCGGGGCCAACGTCCTGACTTTC.

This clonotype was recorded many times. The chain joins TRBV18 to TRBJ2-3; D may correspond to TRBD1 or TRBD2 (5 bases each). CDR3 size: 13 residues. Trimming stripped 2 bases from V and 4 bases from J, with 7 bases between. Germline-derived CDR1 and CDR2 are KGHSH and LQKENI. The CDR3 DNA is TGTGCCAGCTCACCAAGAGGGGCAGATACGCAGTATTTT. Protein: CASSPRGADTQYF.

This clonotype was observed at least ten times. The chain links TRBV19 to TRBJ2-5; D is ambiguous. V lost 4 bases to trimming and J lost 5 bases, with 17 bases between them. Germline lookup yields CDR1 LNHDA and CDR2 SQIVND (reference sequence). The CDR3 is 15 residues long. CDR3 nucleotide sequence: TGTGCCAGTAGTAGTGGCTGGGGTCCAAGGGAGACCCAGTACTTC. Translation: CASSSGWGPRETQYF.

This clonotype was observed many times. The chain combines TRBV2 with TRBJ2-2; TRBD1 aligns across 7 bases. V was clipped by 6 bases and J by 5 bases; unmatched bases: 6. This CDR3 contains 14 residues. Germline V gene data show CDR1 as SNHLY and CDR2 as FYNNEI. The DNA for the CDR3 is TGTGCCAGCAGAGGGGACAGAAGGACCGGGGAGCTGTTTTTT. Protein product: CASRGDRRTGELFF.

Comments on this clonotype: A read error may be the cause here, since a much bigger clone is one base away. CDR3 sequence reads: CAWRLRDRASPPHF. The CDR3 DNA reads TGTGCCTGGAGGCTCCGGGACAGGGCCTCACCCCCCCACTTT. The chain is built from TRBV30 and TRBJ1-6, with TRBD1 identical over 9 bases. The CDR3 runs to 14 residues. Germline V lookup: CDR1 GTSNPN, CDR2 SVGIG (reference sequence).

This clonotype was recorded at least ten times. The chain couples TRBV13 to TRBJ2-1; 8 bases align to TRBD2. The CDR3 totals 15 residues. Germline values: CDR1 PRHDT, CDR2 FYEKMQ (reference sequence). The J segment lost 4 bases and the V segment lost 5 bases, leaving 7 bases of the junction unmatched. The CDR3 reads CASSPREERYNEQFF. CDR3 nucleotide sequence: TGTGCCAGCAGCCCGCGGGAGGAGCGATACAATGAGCAGTTCTTC.

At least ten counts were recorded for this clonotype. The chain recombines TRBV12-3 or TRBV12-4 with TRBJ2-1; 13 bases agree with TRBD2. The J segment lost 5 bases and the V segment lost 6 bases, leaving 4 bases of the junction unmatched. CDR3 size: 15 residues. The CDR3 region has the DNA TGTGCCAGCAGACCGGGACTAGCGGGAAACAATGAGCAGTTCTTC. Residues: CASRPGLAGNNEQFF.

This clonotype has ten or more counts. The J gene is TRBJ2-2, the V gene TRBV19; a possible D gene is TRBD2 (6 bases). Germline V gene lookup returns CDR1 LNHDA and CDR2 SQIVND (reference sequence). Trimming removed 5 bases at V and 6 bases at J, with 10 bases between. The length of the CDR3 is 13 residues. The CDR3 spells CASSWRGPGELFF. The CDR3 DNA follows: TGTGCCAGTAGTTGGCGGGGTCCCGGGGAGCTGTTTTTT.

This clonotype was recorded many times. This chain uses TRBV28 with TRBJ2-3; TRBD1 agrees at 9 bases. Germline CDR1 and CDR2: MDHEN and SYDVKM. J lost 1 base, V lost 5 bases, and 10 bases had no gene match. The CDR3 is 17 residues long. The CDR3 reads CASSVQQGAFGTDTQYF. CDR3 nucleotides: TGTGCCAGCAGTGTCCAACAGGGGGCTTTTGGCACAGATACGCAGTATTTT.

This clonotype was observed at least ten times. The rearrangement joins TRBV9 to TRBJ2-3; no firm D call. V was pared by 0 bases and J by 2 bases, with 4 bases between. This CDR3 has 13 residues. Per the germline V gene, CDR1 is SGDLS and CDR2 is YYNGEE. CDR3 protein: CASSVAATDTQYF. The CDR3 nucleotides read TGTGCCAGCAGCGTAGCAGCCACAGATACGCAGTATTTT.

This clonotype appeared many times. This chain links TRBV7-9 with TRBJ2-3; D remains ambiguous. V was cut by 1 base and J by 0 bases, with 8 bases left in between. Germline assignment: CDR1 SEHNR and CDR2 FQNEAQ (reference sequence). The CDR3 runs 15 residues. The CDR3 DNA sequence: TGTGCCAGCAGCTTAGGGACCATTAGCACAGATACGCAGTATTTT. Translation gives CASSLGTISTDTQYF.

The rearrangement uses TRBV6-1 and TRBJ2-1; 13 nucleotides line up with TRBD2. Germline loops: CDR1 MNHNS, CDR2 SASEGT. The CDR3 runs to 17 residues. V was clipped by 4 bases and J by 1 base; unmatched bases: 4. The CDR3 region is CASSGGLAGSSYNEQFF. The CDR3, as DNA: TGTGCCAGCAGTGGGGGACTAGCGGGATCATCCTACAATGAGCAGTTCTTC.

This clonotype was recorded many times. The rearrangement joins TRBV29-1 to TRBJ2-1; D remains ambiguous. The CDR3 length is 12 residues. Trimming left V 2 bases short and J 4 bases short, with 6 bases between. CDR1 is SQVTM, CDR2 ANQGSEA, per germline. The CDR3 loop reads CSVERGYNEQFF. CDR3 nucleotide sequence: TGCAGCGTTGAACGTGGGTACAATGAGCAGTTCTTC.

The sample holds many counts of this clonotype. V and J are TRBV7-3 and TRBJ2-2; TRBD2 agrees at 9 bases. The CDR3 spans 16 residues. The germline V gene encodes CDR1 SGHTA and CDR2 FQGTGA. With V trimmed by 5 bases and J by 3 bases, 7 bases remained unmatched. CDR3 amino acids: CASSPGVAGDTGELFF. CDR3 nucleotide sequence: TGTGCCAGCAGCCCCGGGGTAGCGGGAGACACCGGGGAGCTGTTTTTT.

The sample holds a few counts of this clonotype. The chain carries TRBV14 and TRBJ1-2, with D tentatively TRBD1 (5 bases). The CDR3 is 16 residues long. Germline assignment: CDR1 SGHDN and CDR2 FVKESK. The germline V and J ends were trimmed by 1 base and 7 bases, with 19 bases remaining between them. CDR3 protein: CASSQVAGPGRSGYTF. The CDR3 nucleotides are TGTGCCAGCAGCCAAGTCGCGGGACCCGGGAGGTCTGGCTACACCTTC.

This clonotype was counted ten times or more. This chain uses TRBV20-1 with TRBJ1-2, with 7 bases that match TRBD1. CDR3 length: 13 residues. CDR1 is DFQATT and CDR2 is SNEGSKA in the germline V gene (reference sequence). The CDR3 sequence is CSSGYRGGYGYTF. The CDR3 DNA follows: TGCAGCTCGGGCTACAGGGGAGGGTATGGCTACACCTTC.

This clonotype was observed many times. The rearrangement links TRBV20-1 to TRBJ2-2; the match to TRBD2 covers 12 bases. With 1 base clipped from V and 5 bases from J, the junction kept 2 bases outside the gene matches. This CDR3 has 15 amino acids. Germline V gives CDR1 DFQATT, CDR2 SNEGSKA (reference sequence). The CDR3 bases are TGCAGTGCTAGAGTAGGACTAGCGGGAACCGGGGAGCTGTTTTTT. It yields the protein CSARVGLAGTGELFF.

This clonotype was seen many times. Here the CDR3 DNA reads TGTGCCTGGAGTACCCGATTCACTGAAGCTTTCTTT. This codes for CAWSTRFTEAFF. This chain links TRBV30 with TRBJ1-1, with D uncertain. CDR1 GTSNPN and CDR2 SVGIG come from the germline V gene (reference sequence). The CDR3 totals 12 residues. V was cut by 2 bases and J by 4 bases, with 8 bases left in between.

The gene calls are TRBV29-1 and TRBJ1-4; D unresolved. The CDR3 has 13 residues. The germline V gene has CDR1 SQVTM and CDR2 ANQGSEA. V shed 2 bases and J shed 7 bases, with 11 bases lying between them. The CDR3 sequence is CSVEPEVGEKLFF. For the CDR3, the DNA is TGCAGCGTTGAACCCGAGGTCGGTGAAAAACTGTTTTTT.

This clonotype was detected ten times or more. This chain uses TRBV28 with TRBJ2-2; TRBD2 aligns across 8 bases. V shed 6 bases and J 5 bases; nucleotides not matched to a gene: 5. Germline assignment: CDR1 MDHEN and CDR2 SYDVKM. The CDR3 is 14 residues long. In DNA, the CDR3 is TGTGCCAGCAGCTCGGGAGGGCCAACCGGGGAGCTGTTTTTT. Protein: CASSSGGPTGELFF.

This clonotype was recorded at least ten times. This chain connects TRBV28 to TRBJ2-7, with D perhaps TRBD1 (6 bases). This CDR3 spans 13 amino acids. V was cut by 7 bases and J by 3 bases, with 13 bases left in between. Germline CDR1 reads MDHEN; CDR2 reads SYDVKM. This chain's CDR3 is CASKQGSRYEQYF. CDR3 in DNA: TGTGCCAGCAAGCAGGGGAGCCGCTACGAGCAGTACTTC.

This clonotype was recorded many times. The CDR3 sequence: CASSLRGGGAGRNTGELFF. In DNA, the CDR3 is TGTGCCAGCAGCTTAAGGGGGGGTGGAGCGGGAAGAAACACCGGGGAGCTGTTTTTT. The genes are TRBV7-3 and TRBJ2-2, with 7 bases fitting TRBD2. V dropped 1 base and J dropped 2; count of bases not matched to a gene: 13. The CDR3 sequence is 19 residues long. The germline CDR1 and CDR2 sequences are SGHTA and FQGTGA.

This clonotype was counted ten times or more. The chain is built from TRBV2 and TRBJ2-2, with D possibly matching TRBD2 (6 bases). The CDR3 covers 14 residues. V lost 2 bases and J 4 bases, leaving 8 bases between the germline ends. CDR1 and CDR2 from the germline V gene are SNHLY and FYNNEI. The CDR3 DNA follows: TGTGCCAGCAGTGAACGGGACTCCACCGGGGAGCTGTTTTTT. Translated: CASSERDSTGELFF.

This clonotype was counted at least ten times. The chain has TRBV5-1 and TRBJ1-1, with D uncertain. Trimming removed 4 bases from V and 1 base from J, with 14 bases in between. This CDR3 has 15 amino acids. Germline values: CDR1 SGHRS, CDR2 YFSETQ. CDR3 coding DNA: TGCGCCAGCAGCCCGGAACGTAACCCGAACACTGAAGCTTTCTTT. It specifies CASSPERNPNTEAFF.